This TCR beta chain was sequenced for a study of control samples from healthy donors and cancer patients (TCRdb year 2020). As for this clone: What antigen it recognizes has not been identified. Per-base qualities were not stored, and no clone one base away is much larger.

Relative to germline, V is missing 6 bases and J is missing 5 bases, with 9 bases of the junction outside any gene match. The germline V gene supplies CDR1 MNHEY and CDR2 SVGAGI. Including the terminal cysteine and phenylalanine, the CDR3 comprises 15 residues. This entry keeps only the CDR3 DNA: 45 bases, framed from base 1. The library relied on the immunoSEQ multiplex PCR assay. TCRdb's version of the immuneACCESS table is confined to in-frame rearrangements and falls short of the full clone set. An unresolved V gene accounts for under half of the shortfall where checked; the remainder is of unknown origin. The sample data list approximately 160,000 clones, and 94% of these were observed just once. The ten largest clones take up approximately 1.4% of the sample.

The rearranged segments are TRBV6-5 and TRBJ2-5; 10 junctional bases match TRBD2. The TCR originated in a woman aged 18-29 years in good health. Sequenced sample: blood. The sequenced DNA is TGTGCCAGCAGCAATAGCGGGGGGCTCAGGGAGACCCAGTACTTC. It translates as CASSNSGGLRETQYF.